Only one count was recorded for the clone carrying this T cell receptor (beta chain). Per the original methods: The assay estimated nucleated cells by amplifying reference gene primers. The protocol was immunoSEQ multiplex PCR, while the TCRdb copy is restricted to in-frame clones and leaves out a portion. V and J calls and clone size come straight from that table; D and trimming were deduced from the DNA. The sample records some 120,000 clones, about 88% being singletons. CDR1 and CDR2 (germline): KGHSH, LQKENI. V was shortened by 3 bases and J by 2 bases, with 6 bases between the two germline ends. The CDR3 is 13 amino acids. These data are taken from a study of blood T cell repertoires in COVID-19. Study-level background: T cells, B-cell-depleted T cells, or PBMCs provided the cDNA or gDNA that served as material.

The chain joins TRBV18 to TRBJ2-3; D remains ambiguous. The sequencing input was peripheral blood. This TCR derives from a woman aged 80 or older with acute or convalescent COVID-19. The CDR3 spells CASSPPVTDTQYF. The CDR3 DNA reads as TGTGCCAGCTCACCCCCCGTCACAGATACGCAGTATTTT.